Presented here are 20 T cell receptor beta chains from one specimen sequenced in a study of T cell responses to AZD1222 COVID-19 vaccine. The table came from immunoSEQ multiplex PCR; TCRdb's copy has only in-frame clones and leaves some out. The data contain about 100,000 clones, around 84% of them singletons. The sample consisted of peripheral blood, taken on day 0 of AZD1222 vaccination. Receptors originate from an adult in good health.

The chain links TRBV28 to TRBJ1-6; TRBD1 matches 8 bases. CDR3 length equals 16 residues. V shed 2 bases, J shed 6 bases, and the junction held 6 bases outside the gene matches. Germline lookup yields CDR1 MDHEN and CDR2 SYDVKM. CDR3 in DNA: TGTGCCAGCAGTTTACGGACAGGGAACCCTAATTCACCCCTCCACTTT. Protein sequence: CASSLRTGNPNSPLHF.

The chain uses TRBV28 and TRBJ1-2; D uncertain. The germline gives CDR1 MDHEN, CDR2 SYDVKM. This CDR3 contains 13 residues. V lost 6 bases and J lost 8, with 16 bases in between. DNA of the CDR3: TGTGCCAGCAGCATACAGTCCCCGGGGGGCTACACCTTC. Translation: CASSIQSPGGYTF.

The chain combines TRBV7-9 with TRBJ2-7; TRBD1 is a possible D gene (5 bases). V lost 1 base and J lost 2, with 9 bases in between. Per germline, CDR1 SEHNR and CDR2 FQNEAQ (reference sequence). The CDR3 length is 14 residues. The CDR3 bases are TGTGCCAGCAGCTTAGGACAGCCCCCCTACGAGCAGTACTTC. It translates to CASSLGQPPYEQYF.

This clone was seen a handful of times. The chain combines TRBV7-2 with TRBJ2-3; TRBD2 agrees at 8 bases. J gave up 2 bases and V 5 bases, and 3 bases lay outside the gene matches. The CDR3 loop spans 14 amino acids. The germline V gene encodes CDR1 SGHTA and CDR2 FQGNSA. CDR3 nucleotides: TGTGCCAGCAGCATCGGGGGGGCCACAGATACGCAGTATTTT. Its translation is CASSIGGATDTQYF.

The genes are TRBV4-3 and TRBJ1-1; weak D call: TRBD1 (5 bases). V dropped 4 bases and J dropped 1 base, with 13 bases sitting between them. The germline V gene encodes CDR1 LGHNA and CDR2 YSLEER. The CDR3 consists of 15 residues. The CDR3 reads CASSRRGDANTEAFF. CDR3 in DNA: TGCGCCAGCAGCCGAAGGGGAGACGCGAACACTGAAGCTTTCTTT.

The V call is TRBV2, the J call TRBJ2-7; 9 bases match TRBD1. CDR3 length: 16 residues. Losses at the gene ends were 4 bases for V and 2 bases for J; bases not matched to a gene: 9. Germline V gene lookup returns CDR1 SNHLY and CDR2 FYNNEI. The chain's CDR3 is CASSGAGQGVPYEQYF. In DNA, the CDR3 is TGTGCCAGCAGTGGGGCGGGACAGGGAGTCCCCTACGAGCAGTACTTC.

The V gene is TRBV5-1, the J gene TRBJ1-1; TRBD1 is a possible D gene (5 bases). Trimming removed 0 bases from V and 3 bases from J, with 9 bases in between. Germline lookup yields CDR1 SGHRS and CDR2 YFSETQ. The CDR3 has 14 amino acids. CDR3 residues: CASSLEGVDTEAFF. DNA for the CDR3: TGCGCCAGCAGCTTGGAAGGGGTGGACACTGAAGCTTTCTTT. Complete variable domain (other parts from reference TRBV5-1 and TRBJ1-1): KAGVTQTPRYLIKTRGQQVTLSCSPISGHRSVSWYQQTPGQGLQFLFEYFSETQRNKGNFPGRFSGRQFSNSRSEMNVSTLELGDSALYLCASSLEGVDTEAFFGQGTRLTVV.

In regard to this clone: Other DNA sequences within the sample encode an identical CDR3. The chain links TRBV3-1 (or the pseudogene TRBV3-2) to TRBJ1-1; D is undetermined. CDR3 length equals 14 residues. Germline values: CDR1 LGHDT, CDR2 YNNKEL (reference sequence). V lost 1 base to trimming and J lost 1 base, with 7 bases between them. DNA of the CDR3: TGTGCCAGCAGCCAAGGGCGGACGAACACTGAAGCTTTCTTT. Protein sequence: CASSQGRTNTEAFF.

J is TRBJ2-3 and V is TRBV4-1, with 7 bases matching TRBD1. The length of the CDR3 is 15 residues. The V gene end was trimmed by 6 bases and the J gene end by 1 base; junction bases not matched to a gene: 7. In germline, CDR1 is MGHRA, CDR2 YSYEKL. CDR3 loop: CASSFRQGGTDTQYF. The CDR3 region has the DNA TGCGCCAGCAGTTTTCGACAGGGAGGCACAGATACGCAGTATTTT.

This clone was observed many times. V usage is TRBV5-6 and J usage is TRBJ1-1, with D tentatively TRBD1 (5 bases). V lost 2 bases and J lost 2, with 22 bases in between. Per the germline V gene, CDR1 is SGHDT and CDR2 is YYEEEE. The CDR3 runs to 18 residues. The CDR3 here is CASSFPSRGELTNTEAFF. The CDR3 DNA follows: TGTGCCAGCAGCTTCCCCTCGAGAGGGGAACTAACTAACACTGAAGCTTTCTTT.

The V and J genes are TRBV7-9 and TRBJ2-5; no clear D. Trimming shortened V by 2 bases and J by 5 bases, and 6 bases separated the two germline ends. CDR1 and CDR2 from the germline V gene are SEHNR and FQNEAQ (reference sequence). This CDR3 is 12 amino acids long. Here the CDR3 reads CASSLQEETQYF. The DNA for the CDR3 is TGTGCCAGCAGCTTACAAGAGGAGACCCAGTACTTC.

The chain joins TRBV19 to TRBJ2-2; D unresolved. Germline CDR1 and CDR2: LNHDA and SQIVND (reference sequence). The CDR3 totals 15 residues. V was clipped by 4 bases and J by 0 bases, with 9 bases between them. The CDR3 loop is CASSSYQPNTGELFF. The CDR3 DNA reads as TGTGCCAGTAGTAGTTACCAACCGAACACCGGGGAGCTGTTTTTT. Full variable domain (outside the CDR3, taken from reference TRBV19 and TRBJ2-2): DGGITQSPKYLFRKEGQNVTLSCEQNLNHDAMYWYRQDPGQGLRLIYYSQIVNDFQKGDIAEGYSVSREKKESFPLTVTSAQKNPTAFYLCASSSYQPNTGELFFGEGSRLTVL.

This sequence joins TRBV4-1 and TRBJ2-6; no clear D gene. Between the trimmed V and J ends, which lost 0 bases and 0 bases, there was a span of 12 bases. This CDR3 has 18 residues. The germline gives CDR1 MGHRA, CDR2 YSYEKL. The CDR3 bases are TGCGCCAGCAGCCAAGATGACACCCGCTTCTCTGGGGCCAACGTCCTGACTTTC. Amino acid sequence: CASSQDDTRFSGANVLTF.

This chain links TRBV7-2 with TRBJ2-5; no reliable D call. The CDR3 is made up of 15 amino acids. Trimming took 0 bases from V and 5 from J, leaving 13 bases between them. Germline CDR1 is SGHTA and CDR2 is FQGNSA. The CDR3 coding sequence is TGTGCCAGCAGCTTAGCGGGCCGGATTGGGGAGACCCAGTACTTC. The encoded protein is CASSLAGRIGETQYF. Full variable domain (remainder filled in from reference TRBV7-2 and TRBJ2-5): GAGVSQSPSNKVTEKGKDVELRCDPISGHTALYWYRQSLGQGLEFLIYFQGNSAPDKSGLPSDRFSAERTGGSVSTLTIQRTQQEDSAVYLCASSLAGRIGETQYFGPGTRLLVL.

Here the CDR3 DNA reads TGTGCCAGCAGCCCCTCCGGACAGGAAGCTTTCTTT. It codes for CASSPSGQEAFF. The chain couples TRBV11-2 to TRBJ1-1, with D perhaps TRBD1 (6 bases). The CDR3 has 12 amino acids. V was cut by 5 bases and J by 8 bases, with 12 bases left in between. CDR1 is SGHAT, CDR2 FQNNGV, per germline.

This sequence joins TRBV5-1 and TRBJ2-7; no definite D call. Trimming took off 0 bases at V and 0 bases at J, with 4 bases between the two ends. The CDR3 runs to 13 residues. The germline gives CDR1 SGHRS, CDR2 YFSETQ. This CDR3 is CASSLGSSYEQYF. The DNA of the CDR3 is TGCGCCAGCAGCTTGGGCAGCTCCTACGAGCAGTACTTC.

The chain carries TRBV28 and TRBJ1-5; unclear D gene. Trimming pared 2 bases from V and 2 bases from J, leaving 10 bases between. This CDR3 spans 15 amino acids. CDR1 is MDHEN and CDR2 is SYDVKM in the germline V gene. CDR3 bases: TGTGCCAGCAGTTTAGAGTTGCAAGGCAATCAGCCCCAGCATTTT. Its protein product is CASSLELQGNQPQHF.

V usage is TRBV5-4 and J usage is TRBJ2-3; 9 bases fit TRBD1. The V segment lost 1 base and the J segment 3 bases; nucleotides outside the gene matches: 9. CDR1 SGHNT and CDR2 YYREEE come from the germline V gene (reference sequence). This CDR3 contains 17 residues. CDR3: CASSLPGQGFSTDTQYF. CDR3 nucleotides: TGTGCCAGCAGCTTGCCGGGACAGGGTTTTTCGACAGATACGCAGTATTTT.

The chain links TRBV12-3 or TRBV12-4 to TRBJ1-1; D may be TRBD1 (5 bases). With 8 bases removed from V and 4 bases from J, the gap between germline ends came to 11 bases. CDR3 length: 12 residues. CDR3 sequence (DNA): TGTGCCAGCGGCCGGGGGACCACTGAAGCTTTCTTT. Amino acids: CASGRGTTEAFF.

This rearrangement joins TRBV25-1 to TRBJ1-5; D is possibly TRBD1 (6 bases). V lost 1 base and J 5 bases, leaving 12 bases between the germline ends. The CDR3 covers 15 residues. The germline V gene has CDR1 MGHDK and CDR2 SYGVNS. The CDR3 sequence is CASSEFSGEDQPQHF. Here the CDR3 DNA reads TGTGCCAGCAGTGAATTTTCAGGGGAGGATCAGCCCCAGCATTTT.